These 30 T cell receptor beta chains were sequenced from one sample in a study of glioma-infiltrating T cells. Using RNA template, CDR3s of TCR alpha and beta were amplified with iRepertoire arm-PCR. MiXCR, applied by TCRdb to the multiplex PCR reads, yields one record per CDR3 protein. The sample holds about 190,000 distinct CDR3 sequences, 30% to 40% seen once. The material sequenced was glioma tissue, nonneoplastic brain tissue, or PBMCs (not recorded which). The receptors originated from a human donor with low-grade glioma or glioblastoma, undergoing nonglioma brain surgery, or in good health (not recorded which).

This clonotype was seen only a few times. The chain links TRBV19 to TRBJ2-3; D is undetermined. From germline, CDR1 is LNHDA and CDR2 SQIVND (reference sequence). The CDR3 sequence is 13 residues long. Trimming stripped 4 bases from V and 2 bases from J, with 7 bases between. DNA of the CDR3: TGTGCCAGTAGTAAGAGCGACACAGATACGCAGTATTTT. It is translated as CASSKSDTDTQYF.

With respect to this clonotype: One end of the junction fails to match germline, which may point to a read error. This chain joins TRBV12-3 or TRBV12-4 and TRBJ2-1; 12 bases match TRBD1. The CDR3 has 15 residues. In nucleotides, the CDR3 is TGTGCCAGCAGTCCGGGACAGGGGGCCTACAATGGGCAGTTCTTC. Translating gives CASSPGQGAYNGQFF.

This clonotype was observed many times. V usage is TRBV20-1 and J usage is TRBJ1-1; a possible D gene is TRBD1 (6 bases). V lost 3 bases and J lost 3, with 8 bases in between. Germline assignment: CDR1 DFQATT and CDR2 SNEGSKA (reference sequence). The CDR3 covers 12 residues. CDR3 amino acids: CSARDSHTEAFF. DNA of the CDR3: TGCAGTGCTAGGGACAGCCACACTGAAGCTTTCTTT.

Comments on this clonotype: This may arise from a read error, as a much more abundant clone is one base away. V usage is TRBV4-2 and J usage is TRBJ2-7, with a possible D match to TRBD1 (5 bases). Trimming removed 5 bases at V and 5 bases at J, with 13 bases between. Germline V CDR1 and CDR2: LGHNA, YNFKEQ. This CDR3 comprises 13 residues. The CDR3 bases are TGTGCCAGCAGCTCGCCGACAGTGGACGAGCAGTACTTC. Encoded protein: CASSSPTVDEQYF.

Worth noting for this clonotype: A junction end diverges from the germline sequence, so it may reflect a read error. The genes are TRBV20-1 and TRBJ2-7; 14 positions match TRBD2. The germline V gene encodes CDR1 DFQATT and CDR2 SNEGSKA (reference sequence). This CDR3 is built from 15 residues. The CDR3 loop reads CSAPGTSGSAYERYF. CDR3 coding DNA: TGCAGTGCCCCCGGGACTAGCGGGAGCGCCTACGAGCGGTACTTC.

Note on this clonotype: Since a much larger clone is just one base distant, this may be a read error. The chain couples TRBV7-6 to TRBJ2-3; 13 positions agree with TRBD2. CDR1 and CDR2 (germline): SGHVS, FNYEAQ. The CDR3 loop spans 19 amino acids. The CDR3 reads CASSPKTGTSGTGTDRQYF. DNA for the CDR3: TGTGCCAGCAGCCCAAAGACCGGGACTAGCGGGACAGGCACAGATAGGCAGTATTTT.

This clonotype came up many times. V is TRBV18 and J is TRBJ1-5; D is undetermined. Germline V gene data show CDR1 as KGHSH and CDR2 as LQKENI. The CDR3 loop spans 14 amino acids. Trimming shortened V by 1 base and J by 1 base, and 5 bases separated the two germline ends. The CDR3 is CASSPQESNQPQHF. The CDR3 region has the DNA TGTGCCAGCTCACCACAGGAGAGCAATCAGCCCCAGCATTTT. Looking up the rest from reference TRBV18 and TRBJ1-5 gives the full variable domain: NAGVMQNPRHLVRRRGQEARLRCSPMKGHSHVYWYRQLPEEGLKFMVYLQKENIIDESGMPKERFSAEFPKEGPSILRIQQVVRGDSAAYFCASSPQESNQPQHFGDGTRLSIL.

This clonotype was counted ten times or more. The DNA for the CDR3 is TGTGCCAGCAGTTCGTCCGGAGGACAGCCTTTAAAACCCCTCCACTTT. Translation: CASSSSGGQPLKPLHF. V gene TRBV28 combines with J gene TRBJ1-6, with D tentatively TRBD1 (6 bases). Germline CDR1 reads MDHEN; CDR2 reads SYDVKM. Between the trimmed V and J ends, which lost 4 bases and 12 bases, there was a span of 22 bases. The length of the CDR3 is 16 residues.

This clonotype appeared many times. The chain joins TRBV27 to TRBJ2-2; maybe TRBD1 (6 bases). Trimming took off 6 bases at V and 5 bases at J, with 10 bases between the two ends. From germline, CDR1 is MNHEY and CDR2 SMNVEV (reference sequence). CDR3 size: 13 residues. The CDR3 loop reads CASSPTGTGELFF. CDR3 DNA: TGTGCCAGCAGCCCGACAGGTACCGGGGAGCTGTTTTTT.

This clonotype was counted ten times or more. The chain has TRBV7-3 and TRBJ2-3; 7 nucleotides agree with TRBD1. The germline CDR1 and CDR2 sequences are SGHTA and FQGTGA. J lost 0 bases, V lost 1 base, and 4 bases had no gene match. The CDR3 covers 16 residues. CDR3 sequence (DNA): TGTGCCAGCAGCTTAAGAGGGACAGTAAGCACAGATACGCAGTATTTT. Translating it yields CASSLRGTVSTDTQYF.

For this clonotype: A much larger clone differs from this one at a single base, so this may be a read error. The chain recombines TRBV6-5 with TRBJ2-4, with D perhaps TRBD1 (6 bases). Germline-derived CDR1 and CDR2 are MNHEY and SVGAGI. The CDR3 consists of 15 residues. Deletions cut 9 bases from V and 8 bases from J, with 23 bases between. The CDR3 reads CARSISGQGSDIQYF. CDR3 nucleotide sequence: TGTGCCAGAAGTATCTCAGGTCAGGGGTCCGACATTCAGTACTTC.

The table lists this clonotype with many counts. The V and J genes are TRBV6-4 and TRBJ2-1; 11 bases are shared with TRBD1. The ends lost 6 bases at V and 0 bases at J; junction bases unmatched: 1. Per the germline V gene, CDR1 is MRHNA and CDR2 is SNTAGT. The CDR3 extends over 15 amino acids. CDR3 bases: TGTGCCAGCAGCGGGACAGGGGGCTCCTACAATGAGCAGTTCTTC. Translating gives CASSGTGGSYNEQFF.

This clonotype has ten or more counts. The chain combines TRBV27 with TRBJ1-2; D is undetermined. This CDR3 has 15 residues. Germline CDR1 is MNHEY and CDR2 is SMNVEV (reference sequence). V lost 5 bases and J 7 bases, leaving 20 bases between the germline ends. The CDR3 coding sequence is TGTGCCAGCAGTCCCGAATGGTTCCTTAACAGTGGCTACACCTTC. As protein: CASSPEWFLNSGYTF.

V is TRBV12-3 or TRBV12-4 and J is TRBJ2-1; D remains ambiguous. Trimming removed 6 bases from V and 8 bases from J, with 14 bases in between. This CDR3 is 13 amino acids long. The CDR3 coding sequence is TGTGCCAGCAGGAGGCTGGAGCATCATGAGCAGTTCTTC. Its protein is CASRRLEHHEQFF.

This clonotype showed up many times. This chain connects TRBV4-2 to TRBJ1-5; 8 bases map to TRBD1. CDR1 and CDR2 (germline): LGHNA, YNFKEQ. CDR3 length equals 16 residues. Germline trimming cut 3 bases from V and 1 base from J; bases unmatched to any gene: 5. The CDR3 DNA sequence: TGTGCCAGCAGCCAGCCATACAGGGGGAGCAATCAGCCCCAGCATTTT. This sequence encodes CASSQPYRGSNQPQHF.

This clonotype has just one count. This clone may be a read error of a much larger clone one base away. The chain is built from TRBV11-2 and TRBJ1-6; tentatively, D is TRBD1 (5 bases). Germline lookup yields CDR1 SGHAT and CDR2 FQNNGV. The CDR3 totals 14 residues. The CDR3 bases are TGTGCCAGCAGCAAACAGGTTGCCAATTCACACCTCCACTTT. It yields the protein CASSKQVANSHLHF.

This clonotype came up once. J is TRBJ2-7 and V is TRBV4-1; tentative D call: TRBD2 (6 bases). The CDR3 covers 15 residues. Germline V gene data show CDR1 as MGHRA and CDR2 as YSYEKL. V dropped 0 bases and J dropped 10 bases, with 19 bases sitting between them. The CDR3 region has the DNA TGCGCCAGCAGCCAAGAGAAGGCAGGGCGGGGAGACCAGTACTTC. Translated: CASSQEKAGRGDQYF.

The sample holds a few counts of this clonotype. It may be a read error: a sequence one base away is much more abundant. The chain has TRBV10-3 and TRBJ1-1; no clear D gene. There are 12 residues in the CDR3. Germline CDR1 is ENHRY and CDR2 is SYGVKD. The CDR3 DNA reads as TGTGCCACCAGTGAAACAGTCCATGAAGCTTTCTTT. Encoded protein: CATSETVHEAFF.

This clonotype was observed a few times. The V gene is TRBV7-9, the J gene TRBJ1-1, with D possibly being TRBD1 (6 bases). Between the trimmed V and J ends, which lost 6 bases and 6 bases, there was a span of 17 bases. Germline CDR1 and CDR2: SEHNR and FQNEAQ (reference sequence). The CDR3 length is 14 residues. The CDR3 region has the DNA TGTGCCAGCAGTTTGAAGGGGGAAAGATCTGAAGCTTTCTTT. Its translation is CASSLKGERSEAFF.

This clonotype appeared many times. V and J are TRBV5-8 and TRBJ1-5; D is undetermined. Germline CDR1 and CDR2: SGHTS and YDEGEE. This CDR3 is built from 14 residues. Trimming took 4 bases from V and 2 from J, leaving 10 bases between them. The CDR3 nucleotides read TGTGCCAGCAGCGCCTCAGGAGGCAATCAGCCCCAGCATTTT. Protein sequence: CASSASGGNQPQHF.

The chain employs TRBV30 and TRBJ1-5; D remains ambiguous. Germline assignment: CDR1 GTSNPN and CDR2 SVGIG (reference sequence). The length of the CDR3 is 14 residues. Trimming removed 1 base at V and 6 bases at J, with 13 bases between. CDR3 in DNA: TGTGCCTGGAGTGCTGTTAGGGAGCGTCAGCCCCAGCATTTT. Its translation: CAWSAVRERQPQHF.

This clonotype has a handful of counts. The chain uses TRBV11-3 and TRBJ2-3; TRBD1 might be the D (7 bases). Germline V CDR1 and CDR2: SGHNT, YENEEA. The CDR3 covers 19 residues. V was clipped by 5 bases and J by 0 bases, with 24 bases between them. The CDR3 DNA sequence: TGTGCCAGCAGCCCAGGGGGGTACGGGATGCTGACTAGCACAGATACGCAGTATTTT. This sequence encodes CASSPGGYGMLTSTDTQYF.

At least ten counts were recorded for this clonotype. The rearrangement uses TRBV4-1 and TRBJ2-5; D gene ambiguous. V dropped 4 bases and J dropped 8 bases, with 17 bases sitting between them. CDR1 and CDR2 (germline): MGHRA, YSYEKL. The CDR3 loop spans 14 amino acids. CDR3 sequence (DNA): TGCGCCAGCAGCCCCGGAGTGGGCAGGTATACCCAGTACTTC. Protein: CASSPGVGRYTQYF.

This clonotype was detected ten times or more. This chain's CDR3 is CASSDGTPDRYGYTF. CDR3 sequence (DNA): TGCGCCAGCAGCGACGGGACTCCGGACCGCTATGGCTACACCTTC. V gene TRBV5-1 combines with J gene TRBJ1-2; D is possibly TRBD1 (5 bases). The V and J ends lost 4 bases and 4 bases respectively, with 17 bases between them. Per the germline V gene, CDR1 is SGHRS and CDR2 is YFSETQ. This CDR3 is built from 15 residues. Complete variable domain (other parts from reference TRBV5-1 and TRBJ1-2): KAGVTQTPRYLIKTRGQQVTLSCSPISGHRSVSWYQQTPGQGLQFLFEYFSETQRNKGNFPGRFSGRQFSNSRSEMNVSTLELGDSALYLCASSDGTPDRYGYTFGSGTRLTVV.

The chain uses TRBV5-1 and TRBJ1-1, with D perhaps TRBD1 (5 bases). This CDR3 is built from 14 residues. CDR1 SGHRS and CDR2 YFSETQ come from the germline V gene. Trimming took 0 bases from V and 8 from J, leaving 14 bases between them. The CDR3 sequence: CASSLAPGTPEAFF. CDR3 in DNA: TGCGCCAGCAGCTTGGCCCCAGGGACTCCAGAAGCTTTCTTT.

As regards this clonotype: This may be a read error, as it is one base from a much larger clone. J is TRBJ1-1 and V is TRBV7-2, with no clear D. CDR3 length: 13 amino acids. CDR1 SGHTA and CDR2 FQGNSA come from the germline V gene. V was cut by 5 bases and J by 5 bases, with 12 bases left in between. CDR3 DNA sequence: TGTGCCAGCAGCCGGACCGTGCGAACTGAAGCTTTCTTT. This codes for CASSRTVRTEAFF. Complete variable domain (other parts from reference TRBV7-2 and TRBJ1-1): GAGVSQSPSNKVTEKGKDVELRCDPISGHTALYWYRQSLGQGLEFLIYFQGNSAPDKSGLPSDRFSAERTGGSVSTLTIQRTQQEDSAVYLCASSRTVRTEAFFGQGTRLTVV.

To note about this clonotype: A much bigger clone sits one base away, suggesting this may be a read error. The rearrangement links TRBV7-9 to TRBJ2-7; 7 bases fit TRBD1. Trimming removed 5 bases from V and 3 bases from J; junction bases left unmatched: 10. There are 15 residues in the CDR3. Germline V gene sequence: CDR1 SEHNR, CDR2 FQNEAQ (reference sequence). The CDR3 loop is CASSRNLGQVYEQYF. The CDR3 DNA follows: TGTGCCAGCAGCCGCAACCTCGGACAGGTCTACGAGCAGTACTTC. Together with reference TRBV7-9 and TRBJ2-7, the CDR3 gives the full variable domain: DTGVSQNPRHKITKRGQNVTFRCDPISEHNRLYWYRQTLGQGPEFLTYFQNEAQLEKSRLLSDRFSAERPKGSFSTLEIQRTEQGDSAMYLCASSRNLGQVYEQYFGPGTRLTVT.

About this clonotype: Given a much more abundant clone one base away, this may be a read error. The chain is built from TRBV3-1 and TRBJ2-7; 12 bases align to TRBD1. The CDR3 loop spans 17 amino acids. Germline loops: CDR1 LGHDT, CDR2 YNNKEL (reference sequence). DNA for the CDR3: TGTGTCAGCAGCCAAAGACGGGACAGGGGGCGCCTTAACGAGCAGTACTTC. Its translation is CVSSQRRDRGRLNEQYF.

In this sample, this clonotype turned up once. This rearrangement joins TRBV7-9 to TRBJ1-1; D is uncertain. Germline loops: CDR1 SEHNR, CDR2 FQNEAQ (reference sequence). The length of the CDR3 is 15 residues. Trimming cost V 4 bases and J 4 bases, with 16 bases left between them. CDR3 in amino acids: CASSSASLMSTEAFF. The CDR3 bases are TGTGCCAGCAGCTCCGCCAGCCTAATGAGCACTGAAGCTTTCTTT.

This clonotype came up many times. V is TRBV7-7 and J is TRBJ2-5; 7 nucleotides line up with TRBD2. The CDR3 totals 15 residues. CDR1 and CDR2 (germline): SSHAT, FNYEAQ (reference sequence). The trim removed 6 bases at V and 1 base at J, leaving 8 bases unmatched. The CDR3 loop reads CASSPSGDSQETQYF. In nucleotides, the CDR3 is TGTGCCAGCAGTCCCAGCGGGGACTCCCAAGAGACCCAGTACTTC.